This TCR beta chain was profiled in a study of T cells in tumors after PD-1 blockade. As for the study in general: Prior checkpoint blockade, systemic immunosuppressant use, or anti-cancer therapy within 4 weeks excluded patients. A subset received ongoing vismodegib 150 mg daily alongside anti-PD-1 therapy.

Genomic DNA template from tumor biopsies or peripheral blood, 616 ng to 6,004 ng input. Libraries were prepared by immunoSEQ multiplex PCR; TCRdb keeps only in-frame clonotypes and omits some of them. The table includes about 33,000 clones, around four fifths detected once. Broader study findings: Some novel exhausted tumor clones appeared in pre-treatment blood, suggesting peripheral recruitment.

For this clone: Its target is not known.

Germline CDR1 and CDR2: SGHDT and YYEEEE. The CDR3 covers 17 residues. The J segment lost 2 bases and the V segment lost 4 bases, leaving 9 bases of the junction unmatched. The source was PBMCs, collected before anti-PD-1 treatment. The chain links TRBV5-6 to TRBJ2-3; TRBD2 aligns across 11 bases. This sequence was found in a human donor with basal cell carcinoma. The chain's CDR3 is CASSGVGLAGSTDTQYF. DNA for the CDR3: TGTGCCAGCAGCGGCGTCGGACTAGCGGGCTCCACAGATACGCAGTATTTT.